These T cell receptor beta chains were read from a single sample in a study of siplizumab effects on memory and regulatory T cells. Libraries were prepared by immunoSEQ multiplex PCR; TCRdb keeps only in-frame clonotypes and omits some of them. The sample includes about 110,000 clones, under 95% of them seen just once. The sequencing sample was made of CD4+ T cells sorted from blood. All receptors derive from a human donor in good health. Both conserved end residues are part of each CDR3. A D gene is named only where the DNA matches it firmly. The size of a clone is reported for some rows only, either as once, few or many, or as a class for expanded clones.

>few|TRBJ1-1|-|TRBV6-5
TGTGCCAGCAGGGGCAGTAGGACCTCGGTGACTGAAGCTTTCTTT
CASRGSRTSVTEAFF
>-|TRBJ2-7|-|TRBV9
TGTGCCAGCAGAATCGGCGGGAAAAGCTCCTACGAGCAGTACTTC
CASRIGGKSSYEQYF
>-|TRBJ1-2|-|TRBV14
TGTGCCAGAACTTATGGCTACACCTTC
CARTYGYTF
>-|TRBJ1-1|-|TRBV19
TGTGCCAGTAGTATAGGAAGGGCAGAACCCCTGAACACTGAAGCTTTCTTT
CASSIGRAEPLNTEAFF
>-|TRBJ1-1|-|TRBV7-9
TGTGCCAGCAGCTTAAGAGGCAGAAACACTGAAGCTTTCTTT
CASSLRGRNTEAFF
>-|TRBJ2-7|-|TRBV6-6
TGTGCCAGCAGTGATGTCACCCGGGTTTACGAGCAGTACTTC
CASSDVTRVYEQYF
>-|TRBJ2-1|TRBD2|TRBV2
TGTGCCAGCAGCGAAGAGACTAGCGGGTACAATGAGCAGTTCTTC
CASSEETSGYNEQFF
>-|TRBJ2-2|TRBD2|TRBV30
TGTGCCTGGAGTAACGACCGGACTAGCGGGGCGAGCGGGGAGCTGTTTTTT
CAWSNDRTSGASGELFF
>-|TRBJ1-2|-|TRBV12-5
TGTGCTAGTGGCGGGGGCGCGGGTGGCTACACCTTC
CASGGGAGGYTF
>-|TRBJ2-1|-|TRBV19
TGTGCCAGTAAGCAGGGGAACAGGAATGAGCAGTTCTTC
CASKQGNRNEQFF
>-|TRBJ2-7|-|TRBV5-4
TGTGCCAGCAGCCGGTTTGGGGTTGGCTACGAGCAGTACTTC
CASSRFGVGYEQYF
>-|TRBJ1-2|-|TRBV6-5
TGTGCCAGCAGTTACTCCCAGGAGACCTACTATGGCTACACCTTC
CASSYSQETYYGYTF
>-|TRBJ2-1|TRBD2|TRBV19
TGTGCCAGTAGTAGACTAGCTTACAATGAGCAGTTCTTC
CASSRLAYNEQFF
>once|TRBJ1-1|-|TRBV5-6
TGTGCCAGCAGCTTGATAGGTGAAGCTTTCTTT
CASSLIGEAFF
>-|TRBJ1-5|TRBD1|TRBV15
TGTGCCACCAGCAGAGGATCAGGACAGGAACCCTATCAGCCCCAGCATTTT
CATSRGSGQEPYQPQHF
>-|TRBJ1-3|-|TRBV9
TGTGCCAGCAGCGTAGCTTACCGGGGATCTAGAGACACCATATATTTT
CASSVAYRGSRDTIYF
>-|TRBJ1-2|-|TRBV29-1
TGCAGCGTTGAGGGTGAACACTATGGCTACACCTTC
CSVEGEHYGYTF
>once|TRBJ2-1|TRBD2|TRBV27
TGTGCCAGCAGTTCCCTGCCGGGACTAGGGAAGTTCTTC
CASSSLPGLGKFF
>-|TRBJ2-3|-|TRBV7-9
TGTGCCAGCAGCTTATCGGCAGGGACAACAGATACGCAGTATTTT
CASSLSAGTTDTQYF
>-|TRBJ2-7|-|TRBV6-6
TGTGCCAGCAGTTATTACGGAGGACTATCCTACGAGCAGTACTTC
CASSYYGGLSYEQYF
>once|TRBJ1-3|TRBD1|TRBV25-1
TGTGCCAGCAGTGATACGAGACAGGGGAGAAACACCATATATTTT
CASSDTRQGRNTIYF
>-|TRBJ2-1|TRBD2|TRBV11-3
TGTGCCAGCAGCTTGGGACTAGCGGGAGGGAAGGATGAGCAGTTCTTC
CASSLGLAGGKDEQFF
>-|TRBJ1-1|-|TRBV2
TGTGCCAGCAGTGAACCGTATACTGAAGCTTTCTTT
CASSEPYTEAFF
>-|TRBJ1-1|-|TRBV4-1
TGCGCCAGCAGCCAAGATCTTACAGGGACGAACACTGAAGCTTTCTTT
CASSQDLTGTNTEAFF
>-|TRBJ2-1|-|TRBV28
TGTGCCAGCAGTCCCGACAGGGGAGGGGTCAATGAGCAGTTCTTC
CASSPDRGGVNEQFF